The 22 T cell receptor beta chains below were found in one sample sequenced in a study of blood T cell repertoires in COVID-19. The protocol was immunoSEQ multiplex PCR, while the TCRdb copy is restricted to in-frame clones and leaves out a portion. The table lists just under 250,000 clones, roughly 91% of them singletons. The source material was PBMCs or T cells enriched from blood (not recorded which). These receptor sequences come from a woman between 25 and 40 years old who had recovered from COVID-19.

The CDR3 DNA sequence: TGTGCCAGCAGCACAAAACCGGGACTCGTCGAGCAGTTCTTC. This translates into CASSTKPGLVEQFF. This chain connects TRBV11-2 to TRBJ2-1; D perhaps matches TRBD2 (6 bases). Trimming stripped 5 bases from V and 10 bases from J, with 18 bases between. Per the germline V gene, CDR1 is SGHAT and CDR2 is FQNNGV. This CDR3 is built from 14 residues. Looking up the rest from reference TRBV11-2 and TRBJ2-1 gives the full variable domain: EAGVAQSPRYKIIEKRQSVAFWCNPISGHATLYWYQQILGQGPKLLIQFQNNGVVDDSQLPKDRFSAERLKGVDSTLKIQPAKLEDSAVYLCASSTKPGLVEQFFGPGTRLTVL.

The chain carries TRBV9 and TRBJ2-5, with no clear D. This CDR3 spans 12 amino acids. V was cut by 0 bases and J by 5 bases, with 5 bases left in between. Germline-derived CDR1 and CDR2 are SGDLS and YYNGEE. The CDR3 nucleotides read TGTGCCAGCAGCGTAGACTGGGAGACCCAGTACTTC. Its translation is CASSVDWETQYF.

The genes are TRBV4-2 and TRBJ1-4; D unresolved. The CDR3 is made up of 18 amino acids. CDR1 is LGHNA and CDR2 is YNFKEQ in the germline V gene. V lost 0 bases to trimming and J lost 7 bases, with 21 bases between them. CDR3 in DNA: TGTGCCAGCAGCCAAGAGAGGGCTGCGACCACGGGTATTGAAAAACTGTTTTTT. This translates into CASSQERAATTGIEKLFF.

The genes are TRBV7-9 and TRBJ1-1, with a weak D call TRBD1 (5 bases). This CDR3 is built from 14 residues. The germline gives CDR1 SEHNR, CDR2 FQNEAQ (reference sequence). V was pared by 7 bases and J by 6 bases, with 18 bases between. The DNA for the CDR3 is TGTGCCAGCACCAGGGTCGGGGGATTCGCTGAAGCTTTCTTT. As protein: CASTRVGGFAEAFF.

The CDR3 DNA follows: TGCGCCAGCAGCCAAGTTCGGGGGATCGTGGATGGCTACACCTTC. Its protein product is CASSQVRGIVDGYTF. V gene TRBV4-1 combines with J gene TRBJ1-2; perhaps TRBD1 as D (5 bases). Germline V CDR1 and CDR2: MGHRA, YSYEKL. V lost 1 base and J lost 6, with 15 bases in between. The CDR3 totals 15 residues.

There are a few counts of this clone. The V gene is TRBV27, the J gene TRBJ1-5, with 12 bases that match TRBD1. V gave up 5 bases and J gave up 3 bases; unmatched junction bases: 23. Germline lookup yields CDR1 MNHEY and CDR2 SMNVEV (reference sequence). This CDR3 comprises 22 residues. The CDR3 loop reads CASSTTLPPGQGAEFYNQPQHF. In DNA form, the CDR3 reads TGTGCCAGCAGTACAACCCTCCCGCCGGGACAGGGGGCGGAATTCTACAATCAGCCCCAGCATTTT.

V gene TRBV28 combines with J gene TRBJ2-1; a possible D gene is TRBD2 (6 bases). The CDR3 is 16 residues long. Germline V CDR1 and CDR2: MDHEN, SYDVKM. Trimming removed 2 bases at V and 0 bases at J, with 11 bases between. The CDR3 sequence: CASSLASGSSYNEQFF. The CDR3 DNA sequence: TGTGCCAGCAGTTTAGCCAGCGGGTCCTCCTACAATGAGCAGTTCTTC.

The chain recombines TRBV28 with TRBJ2-3, with 7 positions matching TRBD2. The ends lost 10 bases at V and 0 bases at J; junction bases unmatched: 10. Per the germline V gene, CDR1 is MDHEN and CDR2 is SYDVKM. The CDR3 contains 15 residues. The CDR3 bases are TGTGCCATAACAGGATGGGGGGGAAGCACAGATACGCAGTATTTT. Protein product: CAITGWGGSTDTQYF. Full variable domain (outside the CDR3, taken from reference TRBV28 and TRBJ2-3): DVKVTQSSRYLVKRTGEKVFLECVQDMDHENMFWYRQDPGLGLRLIYFSYDVKMKEKGDIPEGYSVSREKKERFSLILESASTNQTSMYLCAITGWGGSTDTQYFGPGTRLTVL.

V is TRBV28 and J is TRBJ2-5, with 8 bases aligning to TRBD1. The CDR3 contains 15 residues. Germline lookup yields CDR1 MDHEN and CDR2 SYDVKM. V shed 5 bases, J shed 4 bases, and the junction held 9 bases outside the gene matches. DNA of the CDR3: TGTGCCAGCAGTCAGGCAGGGGGCAGTAGAGAGACCCAGTACTTC. Translating it yields CASSQAGGSRETQYF. The whole variable domain, remainder taken from reference TRBV28 and TRBJ2-5, is DVKVTQSSRYLVKRTGEKVFLECVQDMDHENMFWYRQDPGLGLRLIYFSYDVKMKEKGDIPEGYSVSREKKERFSLILESASTNQTSMYLCASSQAGGSRETQYFGPGTRLLVL.

This clone occurred once. The chain links TRBV18 to TRBJ2-7; the match to TRBD1 covers 10 bases. The CDR3 length is 15 residues. Germline CDR1 KGHSH, CDR2 LQKENI. J was trimmed by 2 bases and V by 6 bases; bases with no gene match: 7. Written as DNA, the CDR3 is TGTGCCAGCTCCTCGAGCGGGACAGGGGCCTACGAGCAGTACTTC. Translated, it gives CASSSSGTGAYEQYF.

This clone appeared once. The chain employs TRBV19 and TRBJ2-7; no firm D call. CDR1 is LNHDA, CDR2 SQIVND, per germline (reference sequence). The ends were cut back, 7 bases at V and 2 bases at J, with 9 bases in the middle. The CDR3 has 12 amino acids. Here the CDR3 DNA reads TGTGCCAGTATGGGCAGTACCTACGAGCAGTACTTC. Its protein is CASMGSTYEQYF.

This clone was counted a single time. This rearrangement joins TRBV21-1 to TRBJ1-1; TRBD1, the table's D call, lacks a check against the DNA. TRBV21-1 represents a pseudogene. CDR3 length equals 15 residues. The CDR3 region is CASSVPGTANTEAFF. The CDR3 region has the DNA TGTGCCAGCAGCGTTCCCGGGACAGCGAACACTGAAGCTTTCTTT.

The gene calls are TRBV9 and TRBJ2-5; weak D call: TRBD1 (5 bases). Trimming removed 0 bases at V and 3 bases at J, with 12 bases between. Germline CDR1 and CDR2: SGDLS and YYNGEE. CDR3 length: 15 residues. This chain's CDR3 is CASSVGTFPEETQYF. The CDR3 nucleotides read TGTGCCAGCAGCGTAGGGACATTTCCGGAAGAGACCCAGTACTTC.

This chain joins TRBV6-4 and TRBJ1-3; tentatively, D is TRBD1 (5 bases). V was clipped by 0 bases and J by 4 bases, with 19 bases between them. Germline CDR1 reads MRHNA; CDR2 reads SNTAGT. The CDR3 has 18 residues. The CDR3 DNA follows: TGTGCCAGCAGTGACTCGTATACTATGACAGAGTCGGGAAACACCATATATTTT. As protein: CASSDSYTMTESGNTIYF.

V is TRBV28 and J is TRBJ1-2; D is ambiguous. Germline CDR1 and CDR2: MDHEN and SYDVKM. With 2 bases removed from V and 4 bases from J, the gap between germline ends came to 17 bases. The CDR3 is made up of 16 amino acids. This CDR3 is CASSLEEGGSSYGYTF. CDR3 coding DNA: TGTGCCAGCAGTTTAGAGGAGGGTGGATCGAGCTATGGCTACACCTTC.

This chain connects TRBV27 to TRBJ1-2; 8 bases line up with TRBD1. In germline, CDR1 is MNHEY, CDR2 SMNVEV (reference sequence). There are 15 residues in the CDR3. Losses at the gene ends were 2 bases for V and 2 bases for J; bases not matched to a gene: 4. The CDR3 is CASSLRTGRNYGYTF. For the CDR3, the DNA is TGTGCCAGCAGTTTAAGGACAGGGAGGAACTATGGCTACACCTTC.

The genes are TRBV6-2 or TRBV6-3 and TRBJ2-1; tentatively, D is TRBD1 (5 bases). From germline, CDR1 is MNHEY and CDR2 SVGEGT. Trimming took 5 bases from V and 3 from J, leaving 8 bases between them. This CDR3 comprises 13 residues. The CDR3: CASSPDSYNEQFF. The DNA of the CDR3 is TGTGCCAGCAGTCCCGACAGCTACAATGAGCAGTTCTTC.

The gene calls are TRBV7-2 and TRBJ2-7; weak D call: TRBD1 (6 bases). The length of the CDR3 is 13 residues. Trimming left V 1 base short and J 3 bases short, with 7 bases between. In germline, CDR1 is SGHTA, CDR2 FQGNSA. The CDR3 loop reads CASSLEQGYEQYF. DNA for the CDR3: TGTGCCAGCAGCTTAGAACAGGGCTACGAGCAGTACTTC.

The chain carries TRBV28 and TRBJ1-6; D not certain. V was clipped by 0 bases and J by 5 bases, with 8 bases between them. In germline, CDR1 is MDHEN, CDR2 SYDVKM. The CDR3 totals 15 residues. For the CDR3, the DNA is TGTGCCAGCAGTTTATGGACCAGCGATAATTCACCCCTCCACTTT. It specifies CASSLWTSDNSPLHF. The full variable domain, its missing parts supplied by reference TRBV28 and TRBJ1-6, is DVKVTQSSRYLVKRTGEKVFLECVQDMDHENMFWYRQDPGLGLRLIYFSYDVKMKEKGDIPEGYSVSREKKERFSLILESASTNQTSMYLCASSLWTSDNSPLHFGNGTRLTVT.

The chain is built from TRBV7-9 and TRBJ2-7; TRBD1 might be the D (5 bases). CDR3 size: 14 residues. Per the germline V gene, CDR1 is SEHNR and CDR2 is FQNEAQ (reference sequence). V was clipped by 2 bases and J by 5 bases, with 13 bases between them. CDR3 protein: CASSLHPRVHEQYF. The CDR3 DNA is TGTGCCAGCAGCTTACACCCCAGGGTTCACGAGCAGTACTTC.

The count of this clone is one. V usage is TRBV28 and J usage is TRBJ1-5; D gene ambiguous. The CDR3 is made up of 14 amino acids. Germline V gene data show CDR1 as MDHEN and CDR2 as SYDVKM. V was trimmed by 6 bases and J by 0 bases, leaving 9 bases between them. The CDR3 region is CASSGLTSNQPQHF. CDR3 sequence (DNA): TGTGCCAGCAGCGGACTGACTAGCAATCAGCCCCAGCATTTT.

This clone showed up just once. V is TRBV28 and J is TRBJ1-2; D is perhaps TRBD1 (6 bases). The CDR3 contains 20 residues. Germline V gives CDR1 MDHEN, CDR2 SYDVKM. Trimming cost V 0 bases and J 0 bases, with 23 bases left between them. The CDR3 DNA sequence: TGTGCCAGCAGTTTATGGGGCGGCAGGGGAGAACAACCTGCTAACTATGGCTACACCTTC. Translated, it gives CASSLWGGRGEQPANYGYTF.